Listed below are T cell receptor beta chains from one sample, sequenced in a study of T cell changes during pregnancy in multiple sclerosis. Assay used: immunoSEQ multiplex PCR; TCRdb lists only in-frame clones, some missing. The top ten clones hold 0.6% to 1% of a sample with 30,000 to 40,000 clones, approximately 90% of them seen once. The sequenced sample was CD4+ T cells from peripheral blood mononuclear cells, obtained after pregnancy. Receptors were obtained from a female donor in good health, enrolled as a control in a pregnancy study. The CDR3 runs from the conserved cysteine through the conserved F or W. A D gene is named only where the DNA matches it firmly. Not all rows give a size; the values are once, few, many and, for expanded clones, a class.

J gene | clone size | V gene | D gene | CDR3 protein | CDR3 DNA
TRBJ2-5 | NA | TRBV4-2 | TRBD2 | CASSLSGTSVQETQYF | TGTGCCAGCAGCTTATCCGGGACTAGTGTTCAAGAGACCCAGTACTTC
TRBJ2-4 | NA | TRBV7-9 | TRBD2 | CASSLALAGLAKNIQYF | TGTGCCAGCAGCTTAGCATTAGCGGGGTTAGCCAAAAACATTCAGTACTTC
TRBJ2-5 | NA | TRBV7-7 | NA | CASSAGQNQETQYF | TGTGCCAGCAGCGCGGGACAGAATCAAGAGACCCAGTACTTC
TRBJ2-4 | NA | TRBV5-1 | TRBD1 | CASSSFPGQGAKNIQYF | TGCGCCAGCAGCTCTTTCCCGGGACAGGGGGCCAAAAACATTCAGTACTTC
TRBJ1-1 | NA | TRBV7-3 | TRBD1 | CASSLSGGNTEAFF | TGTGCCAGCAGCCTCTCAGGGGGAAACACTGAAGCTTTCTTT
TRBJ1-3 | once | TRBV19 | TRBD1 | CASSLGQSAGNTIYF | TGTGCCAGTTCTCTGGGACAGAGCGCTGGAAACACCATATATTTT
TRBJ2-7 | NA | TRBV11-2 | TRBD1 | CASSLFPGTGGSYEQYF | TGTGCCAGCAGCTTATTCCCGGGTACAGGGGGTTCCTACGAGCAGTACTTC
TRBJ2-5 | NA | TRBV5-1 | NA | CASSLGIGGETQYF | TGCGCCAGCAGCTTGGGTATCGGAGGGGAGACCCAGTACTTC
TRBJ2-1 | NA | TRBV7-3 | TRBD2 | CASSLTGGGTSGSSYNEQFF | TGTGCCAGCAGCTTAACGGGAGGGGGGACTAGCGGCAGCTCCTACAATGAGCAGTTCTTC
TRBJ2-1 | NA | TRBV18 | NA | CASSPGTPSSYNEQFF | TGTGCCAGCTCACCAGGGACACCTAGCTCCTACAATGAGCAGTTCTTC
TRBJ2-3 | NA | TRBV7-9 | TRBD1 | CASSRGDRDADTQYF | TGTGCCAGCAGCCGAGGGGACAGGGACGCAGATACGCAGTATTTT
TRBJ2-7 | NA | TRBV5-1 | NA | CASSLGQPPYEQYF | TGCGCCAGCAGCTTGGGACAGCCGCCCTACGAGCAGTACTTC
TRBJ1-2 | NA | TRBV6-1 | TRBD1 | CASEGQGRGYTF | TGTGCCAGCGAAGGACAGGGGCGTGGCTACACCTTC
TRBJ1-2 | NA | TRBV5-6 | NA | CASSLVSNYGYTF | TGTGCCAGCAGCTTGGTGTCGAACTATGGCTACACCTTC
TRBJ1-6 | NA | TRBV19 | NA | CASSPGKGGNSPLHF | TGTGCCAGTAGTCCCGGGAAGGGCGGCAATTCACCCCTCCACTTT
TRBJ2-5 | NA | TRBV7-7 | NA | CASSPGLPGETQYF | TGTGCTAGCAGCCCCGGACTACCCGGCGAGACCCAGTACTTC
TRBJ2-3 | NA | TRBV6-6 | TRBD2 | CAIALAGGTDTQYF | TGTGCCATCGCACTAGCGGGAGGCACAGATACGCAGTATTTT
TRBJ1-5 | NA | TRBV5-1 | TRBD1 | CASSMGQGDQPQHF | TGCGCCAGCAGCATGGGACAGGGAGATCAGCCCCAGCATTTT